This T cell receptor beta chain came from a study of identical twins' blood T cells. This CDR3 region has 13 residues. Germline lookup yields CDR1 SQVTM and CDR2 ANQGSEA. Trimming left V 5 bases short and J 1 base short, with 11 bases between. This clonotype showed up many times. TCR cDNA libraries came from RNA via a modified published protocol. Both ends of each TCR cDNA library bore sample-specific barcodes. TCRdb reanalysed the 5' RACE reads using MiXCR and keeps one entry per CDR3 protein. The sample contains a few hundred thousand distinct CDR3 sequences, about 28% of which appear only once. The rearrangement uses TRBV29-1 and TRBJ1-2, with D perhaps TRBD1 (6 bases). Sequencing was done on a sample of PBMCs. The TCR sequence derives from a woman aged 18 to 55 in good health. The CDR3 DNA reads as TGCAGCGTTCCAGGGGACATTAACTATGGCTACACCTTC. It is translated as CSVPGDINYGYTF. Combining the CDR3 with reference TRBV29-1 and TRBJ1-2 gives the whole variable domain SAVISQKPSRDICQRGTSLTIQCQVDSQVTMMFWYRQQPGQSLTLIATANQGSEATYESGFVIDKFPISRPNLTFSTLTVSNMSPEDSSIYLCSVPGDINYGYTFGSGTRLTVV.